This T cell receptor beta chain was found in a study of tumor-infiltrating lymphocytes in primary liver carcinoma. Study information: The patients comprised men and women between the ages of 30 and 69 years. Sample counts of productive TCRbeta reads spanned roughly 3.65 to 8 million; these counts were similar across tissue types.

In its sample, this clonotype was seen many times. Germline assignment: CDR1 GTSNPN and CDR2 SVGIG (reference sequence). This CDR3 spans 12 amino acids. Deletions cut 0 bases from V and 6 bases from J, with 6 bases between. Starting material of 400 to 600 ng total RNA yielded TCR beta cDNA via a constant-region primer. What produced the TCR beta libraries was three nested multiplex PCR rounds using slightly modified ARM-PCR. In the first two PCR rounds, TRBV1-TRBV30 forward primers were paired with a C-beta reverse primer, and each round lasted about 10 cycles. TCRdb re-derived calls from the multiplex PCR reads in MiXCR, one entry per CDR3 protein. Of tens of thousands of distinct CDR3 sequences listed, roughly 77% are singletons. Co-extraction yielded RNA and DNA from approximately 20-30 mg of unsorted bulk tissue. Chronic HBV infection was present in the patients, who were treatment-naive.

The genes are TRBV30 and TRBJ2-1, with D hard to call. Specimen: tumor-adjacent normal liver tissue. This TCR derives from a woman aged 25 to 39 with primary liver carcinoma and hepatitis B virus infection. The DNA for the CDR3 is TGTGCCTGGAGTGTCCTTGGCAATGAGCAGTTCTTC. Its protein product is CAWSVLGNEQFF.